The TCR beta chain under discussion was sequenced for a study of T cells expressing NK-cell markers. There are 14 residues in the CDR3. Germline CDR1 is MDHEN and CDR2 is SYDVKM. TCRdb processed the 5' RACE reads again and assigns one entry to each CDR3 protein, with no DNA. Recorded for this sample: 300,000 to 450,000 distinct CDR3 sequences. The chain recombines TRBV28 with TRBJ1-4; TCRdb designates TRBD1, a call that cannot be tested without DNA. The material sequenced was blood T cells: a sorted CD56 or NKG2C T cell subset, CD4+ or CD8+ T cells, or bulk PBMC T cells (not recorded which). This sequence was found in a man aged 18-75 years in good health. The CDR3 loop is CASGYRQGGEKLFF.